These 25 T cell receptor beta chains were all obtained from the same sample, sequenced in a study of cytomegalovirus exposure and HLA in healthy donors. The study ran its PCR with 60 Vbeta and 13 Jbeta primers. The assay was immunoSEQ multiplex PCR, and TCRdb's table has in-frame clones only and misses some. In the table there are tens of thousands of clones, 78% of which are singletons. Material: PBMCs. The origin of the receptors is a man aged 35-49 years in good health and CMV-seronegative.

This clone appeared once. The chain employs TRBV7-2 and TRBJ1-2; D is perhaps TRBD1 (6 bases). Per germline, CDR1 SGHTA and CDR2 FQGNSA. The length of the CDR3 is 13 residues. With 2 bases removed from V and 7 bases from J, the gap between germline ends came to 11 bases. The CDR3: CASSLQPGVGYTF. The DNA of the CDR3 is TGTGCCAGCAGCTTACAACCAGGGGTTGGCTACACCTTC. Full variable domain (outside the CDR3, taken from reference TRBV7-2 and TRBJ1-2): GAGVSQSPSNKVTEKGKDVELRCDPISGHTALYWYRQSLGQGLEFLIYFQGNSAPDKSGLPSDRFSAERTGGSVSTLTIQRTQQEDSAVYLCASSLQPGVGYTFGSGTRLTVV.

The chain is built from TRBV6-5 and TRBJ1-1, with 10 bases fitting TRBD1. The V segment lost 6 bases and the J segment 10 bases; nucleotides outside the gene matches: 8. This CDR3 is 13 amino acids long. Per the germline V gene, CDR1 is MNHEY and CDR2 is SVGAGI. CDR3 nucleotides: TGTGCCAGCAGCTTAGACAGGGGGCGCGTAGCTTTCTTT. Translating it yields CASSLDRGRVAFF.

In this sample, this clone turned up a few times. The chain joins TRBV27 to TRBJ2-3; 7 bases match TRBD1. This CDR3 is 16 amino acids long. Losses at the gene ends were 4 bases for V and 3 bases for J; bases not matched to a gene: 10. CDR1 is MNHEY and CDR2 is SMNVEV in the germline V gene (reference sequence). The CDR3 region has the DNA TGTGCCAGCAGTTCCCGCCTAGTCAGGGGGACAGATACGCAGTATTTT. Translated: CASSSRLVRGTDTQYF.

The gene calls are TRBV19 and TRBJ1-5, with 9 bases fitting TRBD1. The CDR3 runs to 13 residues. Germline V lookup: CDR1 LNHDA, CDR2 SQIVND (reference sequence). V was pared by 7 bases and J by 7 bases, with 5 bases of the junction left unmatched. This CDR3 reads CASTRDRAQPQHF. CDR3 in DNA: TGTGCCAGTACGAGGGACAGGGCACAGCCCCAGCATTTT.

V gene TRBV18 combines with J gene TRBJ1-6; 7 nucleotides align to TRBD1. V gave up 3 bases and J gave up 2 bases; unmatched junction bases: 4. There are 16 residues in the CDR3. Germline values: CDR1 KGHSH, CDR2 LQKENI. Here the CDR3 DNA reads TGTGCCAGCTCACCGGCCGGGACAGCCTATAATTCACCCCTCCACTTT. It codes for CASSPAGTAYNSPLHF. Looking up the rest from reference TRBV18 and TRBJ1-6 gives the full variable domain: NAGVMQNPRHLVRRRGQEARLRCSPMKGHSHVYWYRQLPEEGLKFMVYLQKENIIDESGMPKERFSAEFPKEGPSILRIQQVVRGDSAAYFCASSPAGTAYNSPLHFGNGTRLTVT.

The chain employs TRBV28 and TRBJ1-3; 9 positions agree with TRBD1. The CDR3 length is 14 residues. CDR1 is MDHEN and CDR2 is SYDVKM in the germline V gene. The junction had 5 bases not matched to a gene; V was cut back by 10 bases and J by 1 base. CDR3 loop: CATTGGRSGNTIYF. The CDR3 DNA is TGTGCCACTACAGGGGGCAGGTCTGGAAACACCATATATTTT.

The rearrangement uses TRBV19 and TRBJ1-5, with TRBD1 as a possible D gene (6 bases). With 3 bases removed from V and 0 bases from J, the gap between germline ends came to 9 bases. Germline V CDR1 and CDR2: LNHDA, SQIVND (reference sequence). The CDR3 is made up of 15 amino acids. CDR3 coding DNA: TGTGCCAGTAGTATGGGGGCTTATAGCAATCAGCCCCAGCATTTT. This sequence encodes CASSMGAYSNQPQHF.

The count of this clone is one. This CDR3 is CASSQEGQGEEQYF. DNA of the CDR3: TGCGCCAGCAGCCAAGAGGGGCAGGGGGAAGAGCAGTACTTC. This chain connects TRBV4-1 to TRBJ2-7; TRBD1 matches 7 bases. From germline, CDR1 is MGHRA and CDR2 YSYEKL. Trimming took 0 bases from V and 7 from J; bases not matched to a gene: 6. The length of the CDR3 is 14 residues.

On this clone itself: The junction does not match germline at one end; this may be a read error. The chain carries TRBV7-8 and TRBJ1-5, with no clear D. Looked up from germline, CDR1 is SGHVS and CDR2 is FQNEAQ. This CDR3 is built from 21 residues. As DNA, the CDR3 is TGTGCCAGCAGCTTAGGTAGAAGGCTGGTGAATCCCATCTTTAGCAGTCAGCCCCAGCATTTT. It yields the protein CASSLGRRLVNPIFSSQPQHF.

The chain has TRBV5-1 and TRBJ2-3; 11 nucleotides align to TRBD1. Germline values: CDR1 SGHRS, CDR2 YFSETQ. The V gene end was trimmed by 4 bases and the J gene end by 2 bases; junction bases not matched to a gene: 6. The CDR3 spans 16 residues. The CDR3 loop reads CASSTGTGGLTDTQYF. As DNA, the CDR3 is TGCGCCAGCAGCACGGGGACAGGGGGACTCACAGATACGCAGTATTTT. Using reference TRBV5-1 and TRBJ2-3 for the parts outside the CDR3, the full variable domain is KAGVTQTPRYLIKTRGQQVTLSCSPISGHRSVSWYQQTPGQGLQFLFEYFSETQRNKGNFPGRFSGRQFSNSRSEMNVSTLELGDSALYLCASSTGTGGLTDTQYFGPGTRLTVL.

The sample holds one count of this clone. The V and J genes are TRBV2 and TRBJ2-5; the match to TRBD2 covers 9 bases. V was pared by 1 base and J by 5 bases, with 8 bases of the junction left unmatched. The germline CDR1 and CDR2 sequences are SNHLY and FYNNEI. There are 16 residues in the CDR3. For the CDR3, the DNA is TGTGCCAGCAGTGAAGATGGCGGGGGGGCCGCTGAGACCCAGTACTTC. This translates into CASSEDGGGAAETQYF.

Note on this clone: Different DNA sequences within this sample yield the same CDR3. The chain links TRBV4-1 to TRBJ2-3; perhaps TRBD2 as D (6 bases). This CDR3 is 15 amino acids long. Germline CDR1 is MGHRA and CDR2 is YSYEKL. Trimming shortened V by 4 bases and J by 4 bases, and 15 bases separated the two germline ends. The chain's CDR3 is CASSPTAPGADTQYF. The CDR3 nucleotides are TGCGCCAGCAGCCCGACTGCGCCGGGAGCAGATACGCAGTATTTT.

In regard to this clone: One end of the junction does not line up with germline, which may come from a read error. The V gene is TRBV7-3, the J gene TRBJ2-6; 8 nucleotides line up with TRBD2. Germline V CDR1 and CDR2: SGHTA, FQGTGA. The CDR3 spans 17 residues. In DNA form, the CDR3 reads TGTGCCGGCAGCCCCCCGGGGGGGGGCACTGGGGCCAACGTCCTGACTTTC. This sequence encodes CAGSPPGGGTGANVLTF.

The genes are TRBV5-1 and TRBJ2-2; no definite D call. Germline CDR1 reads SGHRS; CDR2 reads YFSETQ. The V and J ends lost 0 bases and 4 bases respectively, with 7 bases between them. The CDR3 has 14 residues. The DNA of the CDR3 is TGCGCCAGCAGCTTGGAATACATCACCGGGGAGCTGTTTTTT. Its translation is CASSLEYITGELFF.

V usage is TRBV7-2 and J usage is TRBJ2-6; maybe TRBD2 (5 bases). Trimming shortened V by 2 bases and J by 1 base, and 6 bases separated the two germline ends. Germline V gene lookup returns CDR1 SGHTA and CDR2 FQGNSA. The CDR3 has 15 amino acids. CDR3 in amino acids: CASSLRGSGANVLTF. CDR3 bases: TGTGCCAGCAGCTTACGGGGATCTGGGGCCAACGTCCTGACTTTC.

V gene TRBV5-1 combines with J gene TRBJ2-5; 10 nucleotides match TRBD1. The CDR3 contains 13 residues. The V gene end was trimmed by 3 bases and the J gene end by 4 bases; junction bases not matched to a gene: 0. Per germline, CDR1 SGHRS and CDR2 YFSETQ. In DNA, the CDR3 is TGCGCCAGCAGCTGGACAGGGGGAGAGACCCAGTACTTC. It codes for CASSWTGGETQYF. Full variable domain (missing parts from reference TRBV5-1 and TRBJ2-5): KAGVTQTPRYLIKTRGQQVTLSCSPISGHRSVSWYQQTPGQGLQFLFEYFSETQRNKGNFPGRFSGRQFSNSRSEMNVSTLELGDSALYLCASSWTGGETQYFGPGTRLLVL.

J is TRBJ1-5 and V is TRBV27, with a possible D match to TRBD1 (6 bases). CDR1 MNHEY and CDR2 SMNVEV come from the germline V gene (reference sequence). The CDR3 contains 19 residues. The V gene lost 2 bases and the J gene lost 6 bases, with 26 bases spanning the gap. The CDR3 reads CASSLKSPRWQGSVQPQHF. The CDR3 bases are TGTGCCAGCAGTTTAAAGTCCCCCCGTTGGCAGGGGTCAGTTCAGCCCCAGCATTTT.

The V and J genes are TRBV4-2 and TRBJ2-7; TRBD1 is a possible D gene (6 bases). Germline V CDR1 and CDR2: LGHNA, YNFKEQ. This CDR3 is built from 16 residues. Between the trimmed V and J ends, which lost 1 base and 2 bases, there was a span of 15 bases. CDR3 nucleotide sequence: TGTGCCAGCAGCCAAGCCCTGGACAGCCGTACCTACGAGCAGTACTTC. Residues: CASSQALDSRTYEQYF.

V is TRBV9 and J is TRBJ2-5; 11 bases agree with TRBD2. Per the germline V gene, CDR1 is SGDLS and CDR2 is YYNGEE. The CDR3 covers 15 residues. V was pared by 4 bases and J by 9 bases, with 11 bases of the junction left unmatched. The DNA of the CDR3 is TGTGCCAGCAGCCCCCGTCTAGCGGGAGGTTTCCCCCAGTACTTC. Amino acid sequence: CASSPRLAGGFPQYF.

The V and J genes are TRBV28 and TRBJ2-1, with D hard to call. Germline V CDR1 and CDR2: MDHEN, SYDVKM. Trimming stripped 6 bases from V and 0 bases from J, with 12 bases between. This CDR3 has 15 residues. For the CDR3, the DNA is TGTGCCAGCAGCCCTCCTAGGAGCTCCTACAATGAGCAGTTCTTC. It specifies CASSPPRSSYNEQFF.

V and J are TRBV5-1 and TRBJ2-2; D call uncertain. CDR3 length: 16 residues. Trimming cost V 7 bases and J 0 bases, with 16 bases left between them. CDR1 and CDR2 from the germline V gene are SGHRS and YFSETQ. The CDR3 bases are TGCGCCAGCGGTCCCTTTTCCACTCCGAACACCGGGGAGCTGTTTTTT. It specifies CASGPFSTPNTGELFF.

The chain employs TRBV14 and TRBJ1-4; TRBD1 is a possible D gene (5 bases). Germline loops: CDR1 SGHDN, CDR2 FVKESK. This CDR3 has 15 amino acids. V lost 4 bases to trimming and J lost 6 bases, with 15 bases between them. The CDR3 spells CASSLVGGLDEKLFF. The CDR3 DNA is TGTGCCAGCAGCCTGGTGGGGGGACTGGATGAAAAACTGTTTTTT.

The chain combines TRBV29-1 with TRBJ2-1; 8 bases fit TRBD2. The ends lost 4 bases at V and 7 bases at J; junction bases unmatched: 9. Per the germline V gene, CDR1 is SQVTM and CDR2 is ANQGSEA. The CDR3 is 14 residues long. DNA of the CDR3: TGCAGCGTTGCTCGAGCGGGAGTCGGTAATGAGCAGTTCTTC. Protein product: CSVARAGVGNEQFF.

This clone was counted a single time. The CDR3: CASSLEGATGGANVLTF. The CDR3 region has the DNA TGCGCCAGCAGCTTGGAGGGGGCCACGGGGGGGGCCAACGTCCTGACTTTC. This chain links TRBV5-1 with TRBJ2-6; 7 bases align to TRBD1. The CDR3 is 17 residues long. Per germline, CDR1 SGHRS and CDR2 YFSETQ. Unmatched junction bases numbered 7, after V lost 0 bases and J lost 4 bases.

The CDR3 here is CASSPGLAEFTDTQYF. The CDR3 bases are TGCGCCAGCAGCCCGGGGCTAGCGGAGTTCACAGATACGCAGTATTTT. The gene calls are TRBV5-1 and TRBJ2-3; 7 nucleotides line up with TRBD2. V lost 4 bases and J lost 2; bases outside the gene matches: 10. Per germline, CDR1 SGHRS and CDR2 YFSETQ. This CDR3 has 16 residues.